This record looks at one T cell receptor beta chain sequence and its context. The antigen is undetermined. These data belong to a study of CD8 T cells in ankylosing spondylitis. Study results and caveats: A number of the motif variants had already been described in reactive arthritis synovial fluid and blood. Within ankylosing spondylitis blood, a TCR beta motif made up of under 10 highly homologous variants appeared to be characteristic.

This CDR3 has 15 amino acids. V was clipped by 1 base and J by 3 bases, with 13 bases between them. The germline V gene has CDR1 PRHDT and CDR2 FYEKMQ (reference sequence). Each TCR beta library was made by quantitative 5'-RACE that incorporated molecular barcodes. TCRdb recomputed calls from the 5' RACE reads with MiXCR, one row per CDR3 protein. Here the sample spans 230,000 or so distinct CDR3 sequences, approximately 20% being singletons. The sample taken for sequencing was blood, either unsorted or a sorted T cell fraction (not recorded which). This TCR was recovered from a male donor with ankylosing spondylitis or in good health (not recorded which). The chain couples TRBV13 to TRBJ2-7, with a weak D call TRBD2 (6 bases). CDR3 loop: CASSLEGHGGYEQYF. For the CDR3, the DNA is TGTGCCAGCAGCTTAGAGGGCCACGGGGGCTACGAGCAGTACTTC.